Each of the 5 T cell receptor beta chains below was sequenced from the same sample in a study of T cell clonality in common variable immunodeficiency. The table came from immunoSEQ multiplex PCR; TCRdb's copy has only in-frame clones and leaves some out. The sample holds about 52,000 clones, and no clone turns up only once. The specimen was peripheral blood mononuclear cells. These receptors came from a person aged 18 to 75 in good health.

This clone has a handful of counts. The observed sequence ends 3 residues before the CDR3 terminus, with the missing tail filled in from the germline J gene. This chain joins TRBV7-8 and TRBJ1-1; D not resolved. Germline CDR1 SGHVS, CDR2 FQNEAQ. The CDR3 sequence is 13 residues long. The DNA read from the CDR3 is TGTGCCAGCAGCTTATTATCCGCACTAGAA. Translation: CASSLLSALE. The CDR3 in its entirety is CASSLLSALEAFF.

This clone turned up a few times. The read terminates 3 residues ahead of where the CDR3 ends, so the germline J gene completes it. V is TRBV7-9 and J is TRBJ1-2; tentative D call: TRBD1 (6 bases). The CDR3 covers 15 residues. The V gene's germline CDR1 is SEHNR and CDR2 FQNEAQ (reference sequence). Deletions cut 5 bases from V and 6 bases from J, with 19 bases between. The CDR3 bases that were read are TGTGCCAGCAGCCACCAAACCCCGGGACACCATGGC. This encodes CASSHQTPGHHG. The complete CDR3 protein is CASSHQTPGHHGYTF. The entire variable domain, with the rest obtained from reference TRBV7-9 and TRBJ1-2, is as follows: DTGVSQNPRHKITKRGQNVTFRCDPISEHNRLYWYRQTLGQGPEFLTYFQNEAQLEKSRLLSDRFSAERPKGSFSTLEIQRTEQGDSAMYLCASSHQTPGHHGYTFGSGTRLTVV.

This clone has ten or more counts. The read ends 3 residues early relative to the CDR3; the germline J gene fills the gap. The chain is built from TRBV2 and TRBJ2-1; TRBD2 matches 9 bases. Germline loops: CDR1 SNHLY, CDR2 FYNNEI. V shed 4 bases and J 6 bases; nucleotides not matched to a gene: 10. This CDR3 contains 16 residues. Incomplete CDR3 DNA: TGTGCCAGCAGTGCTTTGTCAGCTAGCGGGACCAATGAG. Its protein is CASSALSASGTNE. The CDR3 in its entirety is CASSALSASGTNEQFF.

This clone came up many times. The DNA read from the CDR3 is TGTGCCAGTATCGCGGACAGGAACAACTATGGC. It encodes CASIADRNNYG. Given in full, the CDR3 is CASIADRNNYGYTF. This rearrangement joins TRBV19 to TRBJ1-2; TRBD1 matches at 7 bases. The CDR3 extends 3 residues past the end of the read, so its final part is completed from the germline J gene. Germline V gene sequence: CDR1 LNHDA, CDR2 SQIVND (reference sequence). V trimming: 7 bases; J trimming: 2 bases; junction bases outside the gene matches: 7. The CDR3 spans 14 residues. Combining the CDR3 with reference TRBV19 and TRBJ1-2 gives the whole variable domain DGGITQSPKYLFRKEGQNVTLSCEQNLNHDAMYWYRQDPGQGLRLIYYSQIVNDFQKGDIAEGYSVSREKKESFPLTVTSAQKNPTAFYLCASIADRNNYGYTFGSGTRLTVV.

Ten or more counts support this clone. The read falls 3 residues short of the CDR3 end, and the missing part is taken from the germline J gene. The chain couples TRBV11-3 to TRBJ2-1, with D maybe TRBD1 (5 bases). The germline V and J ends were trimmed by 1 base and 4 bases, with 11 bases remaining between them. The CDR3 is made up of 15 amino acids. Germline V gives CDR1 SGHNT, CDR2 YENEEA. The sequenced CDR3 bases are TGTGCCAGCAGCTTAGGGGGCGCGGAGTACAATGAG. Residues: CASSLGGAEYNE. The full CDR3 protein is CASSLGGAEYNEQFF.